What follows are 5 T cell receptor beta chains derived from one specimen sequenced in a study of blood T cell repertoires in COVID-19. Assay used: immunoSEQ multiplex PCR; TCRdb lists only in-frame clones, some missing. The top ten clones hold approximately 6% of a sample with 110,000 to 150,000 clones, more than 75% of them seen once. The sample consisted of PBMCs or T cells enriched from blood (not recorded which). Receptors originate from a woman between 45 and 60 years old who had recovered from COVID-19.

The rearrangement joins TRBV30 to TRBJ1-2, with TRBD1 matching over 9 bases. Germline trimming cut 4 bases from V and 3 bases from J; bases unmatched to any gene: 6. The CDR3 spans 14 residues. Per germline, CDR1 GTSNPN and CDR2 SVGIG (reference sequence). The CDR3 reads CAWNLGQGYYGYTF. The CDR3 bases are TGTGCCTGGAACCTCGGACAGGGGTACTATGGCTACACCTTC.

V usage is TRBV4-1 and J usage is TRBJ2-3, with D unresolved. This CDR3 comprises 15 residues. Between the trimmed V and J ends, which lost 3 bases and 0 bases, there was a span of 10 bases. Germline CDR1 is MGHRA and CDR2 is YSYEKL. CDR3 bases: TGCGCCAGCAGCCATGACATCTCCAGCACAGATACGCAGTATTTT. Amino acids: CASSHDISSTDTQYF.

The gene calls are TRBV19 and TRBJ2-7; 13 nucleotides align to TRBD2. The CDR3 is 15 residues long. The germline V gene encodes CDR1 LNHDA and CDR2 SQIVND (reference sequence). Unmatched junction bases numbered 4, after V lost 4 bases and J lost 4 bases. In DNA form, the CDR3 reads TGTGCCAGTAGTACAACTAGCGGGGGGGCGTACGAGCAGTACTTC. Translation gives CASSTTSGGAYEQYF.

This clone was seen just once. V usage is TRBV2 and J usage is TRBJ1-6, with D possibly matching TRBD1 (6 bases). The CDR3 is 14 residues long. Germline CDR1 SNHLY, CDR2 FYNNEI. V lost 8 bases, J lost 4 bases, and 12 bases lay in between. This CDR3 is CASSRTEYNSPLHF. In DNA form, the CDR3 reads TGTGCCAGCTCCCGGACAGAATATAATTCACCCCTCCACTTT.

V usage is TRBV24-1 and J usage is TRBJ1-4; D may be TRBD1 (5 bases). The CDR3 consists of 15 residues. V lost 3 bases to trimming and J lost 4 bases, with 11 bases between them. Germline V gives CDR1 KGHDR, CDR2 SFDVKD. The CDR3 sequence is CATSDGQGNNEKLFF. The CDR3 DNA reads as TGTGCCACCAGTGATGGGCAGGGCAATAATGAAAAACTGTTTTTT.